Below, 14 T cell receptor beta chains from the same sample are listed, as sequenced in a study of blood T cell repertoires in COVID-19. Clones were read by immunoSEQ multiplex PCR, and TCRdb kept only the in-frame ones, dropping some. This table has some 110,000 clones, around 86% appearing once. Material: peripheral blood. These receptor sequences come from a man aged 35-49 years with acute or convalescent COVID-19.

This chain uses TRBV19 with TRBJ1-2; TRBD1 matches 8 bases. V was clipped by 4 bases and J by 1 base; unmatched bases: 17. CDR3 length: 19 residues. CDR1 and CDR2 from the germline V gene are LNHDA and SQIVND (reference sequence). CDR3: CASSREAGTGKYHNYGYTF. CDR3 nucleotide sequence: TGTGCCAGTAGTAGAGAAGCCGGGACAGGAAAGTACCATAACTATGGCTACACCTTC. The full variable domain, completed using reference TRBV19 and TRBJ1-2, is DGGITQSPKYLFRKEGQNVTLSCEQNLNHDAMYWYRQDPGQGLRLIYYSQIVNDFQKGDIAEGYSVSREKKESFPLTVTSAQKNPTAFYLCASSREAGTGKYHNYGYTFGSGTRLTVV.

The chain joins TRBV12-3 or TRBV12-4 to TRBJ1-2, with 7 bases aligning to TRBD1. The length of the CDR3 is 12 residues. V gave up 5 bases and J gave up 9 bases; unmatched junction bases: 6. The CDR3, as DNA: TGTGCCAGCAGTACCACAGGGGCCCGCTACACCTTC. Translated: CASSTTGARYTF.

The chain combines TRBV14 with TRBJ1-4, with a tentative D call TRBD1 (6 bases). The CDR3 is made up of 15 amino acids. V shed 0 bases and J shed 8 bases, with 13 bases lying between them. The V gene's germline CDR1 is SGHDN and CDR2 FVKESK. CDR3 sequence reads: CASSQDQGMREKLFF. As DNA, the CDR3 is TGTGCCAGCAGCCAAGATCAGGGGATGAGGGAAAAACTGTTTTTT.

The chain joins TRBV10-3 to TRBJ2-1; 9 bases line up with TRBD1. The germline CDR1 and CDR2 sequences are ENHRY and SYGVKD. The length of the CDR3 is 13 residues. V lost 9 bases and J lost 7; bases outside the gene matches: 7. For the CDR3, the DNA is TGTGCCATAGGAACCGGGACAGGGAATGAGCAGTTCTTC. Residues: CAIGTGTGNEQFF.

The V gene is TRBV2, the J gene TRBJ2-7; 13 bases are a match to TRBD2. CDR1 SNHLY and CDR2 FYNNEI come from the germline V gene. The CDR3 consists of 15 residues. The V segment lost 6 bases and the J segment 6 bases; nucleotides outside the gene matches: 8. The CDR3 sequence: CASREILAGGLEQYF. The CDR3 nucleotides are TGTGCCAGCAGAGAGATACTAGCGGGAGGGCTCGAGCAGTACTTC.

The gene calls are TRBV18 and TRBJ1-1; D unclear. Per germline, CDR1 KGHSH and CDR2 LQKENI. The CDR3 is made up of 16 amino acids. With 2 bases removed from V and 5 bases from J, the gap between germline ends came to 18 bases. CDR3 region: CASSPRGPAGETEAFF. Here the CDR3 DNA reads TGTGCCAGCTCACCAAGAGGACCTGCCGGGGAGACTGAAGCTTTCTTT.

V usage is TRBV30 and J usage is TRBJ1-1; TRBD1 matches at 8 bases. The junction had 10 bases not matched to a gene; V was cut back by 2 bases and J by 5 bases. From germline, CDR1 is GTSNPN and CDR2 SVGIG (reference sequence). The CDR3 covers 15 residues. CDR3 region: CAWSHGTGGSTEAFF. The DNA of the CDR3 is TGTGCCTGGAGTCACGGGACAGGCGGATCGACTGAAGCTTTCTTT.

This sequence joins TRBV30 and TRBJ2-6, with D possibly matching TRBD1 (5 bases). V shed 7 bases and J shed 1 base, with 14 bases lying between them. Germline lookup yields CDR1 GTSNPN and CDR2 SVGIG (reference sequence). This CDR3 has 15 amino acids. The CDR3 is CASRFQGSGANVLTF. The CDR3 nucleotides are TGTGCCTCAAGATTTCAGGGTTCTGGGGCCAACGTCCTGACTTTC.

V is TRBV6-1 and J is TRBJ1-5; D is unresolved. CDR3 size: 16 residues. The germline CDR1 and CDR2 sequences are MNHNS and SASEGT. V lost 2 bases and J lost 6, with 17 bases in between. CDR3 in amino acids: CASSEIWSTLGQPQHF. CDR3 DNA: TGTGCCAGCAGTGAAATCTGGTCCACACTAGGTCAGCCCCAGCATTTT.

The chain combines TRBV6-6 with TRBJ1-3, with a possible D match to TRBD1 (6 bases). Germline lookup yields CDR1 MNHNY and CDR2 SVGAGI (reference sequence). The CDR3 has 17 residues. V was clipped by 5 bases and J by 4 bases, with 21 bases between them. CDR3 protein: CASSPQGGGNPGNTIYF. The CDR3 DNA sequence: TGTGCCAGCAGTCCACAGGGAGGGGGTAATCCCGGAAACACCATATATTTT.

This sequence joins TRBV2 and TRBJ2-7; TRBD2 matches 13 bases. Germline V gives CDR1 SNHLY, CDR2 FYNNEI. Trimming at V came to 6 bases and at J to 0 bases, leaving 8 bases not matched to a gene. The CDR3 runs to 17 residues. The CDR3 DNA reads TGTGCCAGCAGCAAAAGGACTAGCGGGGGAAGCTCCTACGAGCAGTACTTC. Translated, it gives CASSKRTSGGSSYEQYF.

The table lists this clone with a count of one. CDR3 DNA sequence: TGTGCCAGCAGTCCGTACACTGAAGCTTTCTTT. This codes for CASSPYTEAFF. This chain joins TRBV12-3 or TRBV12-4 and TRBJ1-1; D remains unclear. The ends were cut back, 5 bases at V and 3 bases at J, with 4 bases in the middle. This CDR3 comprises 11 residues.

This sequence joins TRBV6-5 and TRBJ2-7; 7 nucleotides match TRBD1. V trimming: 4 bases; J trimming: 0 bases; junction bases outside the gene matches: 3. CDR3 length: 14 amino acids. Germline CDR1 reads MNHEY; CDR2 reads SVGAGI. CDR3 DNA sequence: TGTGCCAGCAGTTCGGGACAGAGCTCCTACGAGCAGTACTTC. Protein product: CASSSGQSSYEQYF.

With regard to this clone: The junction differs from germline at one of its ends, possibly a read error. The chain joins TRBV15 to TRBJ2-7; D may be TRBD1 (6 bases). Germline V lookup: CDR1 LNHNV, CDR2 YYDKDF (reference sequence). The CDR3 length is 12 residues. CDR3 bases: TGTGCCACCAGCAGAGACTTTAAGGACAGAAGCTTC. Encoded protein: CATSRDFKDRSF.